What follows describes a single T cell receptor beta chain. TCRdb keeps only in-frame clones here, not all; method: immunoSEQ multiplex PCR. The sample holds 60,000 to 70,000 clones, less than 90% seen once. The data stem from a study of blood T cell repertoires in COVID-19. Germline V lookup: CDR1 KGHDR, CDR2 SFDVKD. This CDR3 is 14 amino acids long. Deletions cut 7 bases from V and 6 bases from J, with 17 bases between. This sequence joins TRBV24-1 and TRBJ1-2; D might be TRBD1 (5 bases). This receptor was identified in a man older than 75 with acute or convalescent COVID-19. Sample: peripheral blood. CDR3 amino acids: CATSATGTKHGYTF. Written as DNA, the CDR3 is TGTGCCACCAGCGCTACGGGGACTAAGCATGGCTACACCTTC.